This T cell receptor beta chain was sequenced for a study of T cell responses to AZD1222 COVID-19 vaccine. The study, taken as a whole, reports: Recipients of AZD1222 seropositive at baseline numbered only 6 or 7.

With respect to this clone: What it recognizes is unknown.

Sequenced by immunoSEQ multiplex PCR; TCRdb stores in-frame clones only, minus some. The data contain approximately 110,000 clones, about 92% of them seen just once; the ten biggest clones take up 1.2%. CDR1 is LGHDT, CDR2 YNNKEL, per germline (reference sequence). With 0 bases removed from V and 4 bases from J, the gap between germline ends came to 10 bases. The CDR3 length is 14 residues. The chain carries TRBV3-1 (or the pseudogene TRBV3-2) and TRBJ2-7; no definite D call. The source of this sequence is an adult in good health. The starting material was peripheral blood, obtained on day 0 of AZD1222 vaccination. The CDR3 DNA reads TGTGCCAGCAGCCAAGATCTTGGTCTTTACGAGCAGTACTTC. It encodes CASSQDLGLYEQYF.